This entry lists 17 T cell receptor beta chains sequenced from one sample in a study of blood T cells in healthy people across ages. A J-beta primer mix and a sample-barcoded 5' primer were used in a second PCR of about 6 to 12 cycles. MiXCR, run by TCRdb on the 5' RACE reads, gives a single entry per CDR3 protein. Here the sample spans about 800,000 distinct CDR3 sequences, roughly 25% being singletons. These records were also assigned to another study, of T cells of mothers and their children.

Sequencing was carried out using blood. These receptors were obtained from a boy between 10 and 17 years old in good health.

The chain is built from TRBV5-5 and TRBJ2-1; 10 bases match TRBD2. V dropped 2 bases and J dropped 13; count of bases not matched to a gene: 9. This CDR3 has 14 amino acids. CDR1 is SGHKS and CDR2 is YYEKEE in the germline V gene (reference sequence). As DNA, the CDR3 is TGTGCCAGCAGCTTCTCTAGCGGGAGAGCTCATCAGTTCTTC. Amino acid sequence: CASSFSSGRAHQFF.

In this sample, this clonotype turned up a few times. The chain combines TRBV7-2 with TRBJ1-4; D is perhaps TRBD1 (5 bases). V gave up 5 bases and J gave up 5 bases, with 15 bases separating them. Germline assignment: CDR1 SGHTA and CDR2 FQGNSA. This CDR3 is 15 amino acids long. CDR3 amino acids: CASSKQANPNEKLFF. The CDR3 region has the DNA TGTGCCAGCAGCAAACAGGCTAATCCAAATGAAAAACTGTTTTTT.

The chain employs TRBV12-3 or TRBV12-4 and TRBJ2-5, with D possibly being TRBD2 (5 bases). The CDR3 runs 13 residues. With 6 bases removed from V and 2 bases from J, the gap between germline ends came to 10 bases. In DNA form, the CDR3 reads TGTGCCAGCAGCGAAAGCGGACAAGAGACCCAGTACTTC. Translation gives CASSESGQETQYF.

In nucleotides, the CDR3 is TGCAGTGCTAGAGATCCGGGACTAGCGGTTATCAGGGAGCAGTTCTTC. Translated: CSARDPGLAVIREQFF. The J gene is TRBJ2-5, the V gene TRBV20-1; 11 positions agree with TRBD2. The J call may be incorrect, as the DNA end agrees better with TRBJ2-1. The CDR3 runs to 16 residues. The germline V gene encodes CDR1 DFQATT and CDR2 SNEGSKA (reference sequence).

The chain has TRBV29-1 and TRBJ2-3; D call uncertain. Trimming removed 3 bases from V and 1 base from J, with 5 bases in between. The CDR3 totals 12 residues. The germline V gene has CDR1 SQVTM and CDR2 ANQGSEA. The CDR3: CSVDMGTDTQYF. CDR3 nucleotides: TGCAGCGTTGATATGGGCACAGATACGCAGTATTTT.

The V and J genes are TRBV7-2 and TRBJ2-5; 10 bases are a match to TRBD2. The J call may not be correct, given that the DNA end is closer to TRBJ2-1. The CDR3 spans 13 residues. Per germline, CDR1 SGHTA and CDR2 FQGNSA. CDR3 residues: CASSLEAGGLQFF. Here the CDR3 DNA reads TGTGCCAGCAGCTTAGAAGCGGGAGGGTTACAGTTCTTC.

The rearrangement joins TRBV29-1 to TRBJ2-3; D is perhaps TRBD2 (6 bases). The CDR3 sequence is 13 residues long. Germline V gene lookup returns CDR1 SQVTM and CDR2 ANQGSEA. The V end was cut by 2 bases, the J end by 0 bases, with 6 bases between. DNA of the CDR3: TGCAGCGTTGAACGGGAGAGCACAGATACGCAGTATTTT. Its translation is CSVERESTDTQYF.

CDR3 nucleotide sequence: TGTGCCATCAGTGAGTCACAGGGGAACAATCAGCCCCAGCATTTT. Its translation: CAISESQGNNQPQHF. V is TRBV10-3 and J is TRBJ1-5, with 7 positions matching TRBD1. Trimming at V came to 0 bases and at J to 3 bases, leaving 2 bases not matched to a gene. CDR1 is ENHRY, CDR2 SYGVKD, per germline. The CDR3 loop spans 15 amino acids.

The chain carries TRBV6-5 and TRBJ1-1; a possible D gene is TRBD1 (6 bases). The CDR3 has 14 residues. The V end was cut by 2 bases, the J end by 0 bases, with 7 bases between. Germline CDR1 reads MNHEY; CDR2 reads SVGAGI. The CDR3 loop is CASSYAGVNTEAFF. CDR3 DNA sequence: TGTGCCAGCAGTTACGCAGGGGTGAACACTGAAGCTTTCTTT.

This clonotype was counted ten times or more. The V gene is TRBV27, the J gene TRBJ2-7; D not certain. Germline loops: CDR1 MNHEY, CDR2 SMNVEV (reference sequence). The V end lost 2 bases, the J end lost 5 bases, and 1 base lay between the germline ends. The CDR3 sequence is 10 residues long. CDR3 region: CASSLNEQYF. As DNA, the CDR3 is TGTGCCAGCAGTTTAAACGAGCAGTACTTC.

V and J are TRBV10-3 and TRBJ2-5, with TRBD2 matching 16 bases. CDR3 size: 15 residues. Germline loops: CDR1 ENHRY, CDR2 SYGVKD. The V and J ends lost 2 bases and 11 bases, in that order; junction bases with no gene match: 5. The CDR3 sequence is CAISETGLAGGRQYF. In DNA, the CDR3 is TGTGCCATCAGTGAGACGGGACTAGCGGGAGGGCGGCAGTACTTC.

This chain uses TRBV3-1 with TRBJ2-5; 8 nucleotides align to TRBD1. The germline gives CDR1 LGHDT, CDR2 YNNKEL (reference sequence). This CDR3 is built from 14 residues. The V gene end was trimmed by 5 bases and the J gene end by 3 bases; junction bases not matched to a gene: 5. As DNA, the CDR3 is TGTGCCAGCAGCAGGCGACAGGGGAAAGAGACCCAGTACTTC. Its protein is CASSRRQGKETQYF.

This chain connects TRBV4-1 to TRBJ1-5, with 7 bases lining up with TRBD1. The germline V gene encodes CDR1 MGHRA and CDR2 YSYEKL. Trimming removed 3 bases from V and 4 bases from J; junction bases left unmatched: 12. The CDR3 runs 17 residues. CDR3 bases: TGCGCCAGCAGCCAGTCCCCCAGGACAGGCGTAAATCAGCCCCAGCATTTT. It translates to CASSQSPRTGVNQPQHF.

There are a few counts of this clonotype. The V and J genes are TRBV29-1 and TRBJ2-5, with 7 bases that match TRBD1. The trim removed 7 bases at V and 5 bases at J, leaving 10 bases unmatched. Germline V gene data show CDR1 as SQVTM and CDR2 as ANQGSEA. The CDR3 length is 13 residues. CDR3 in DNA: TGCAGCGGCAGACAGGGCCGTCGGGAGACCCAGTACTTC. Its protein is CSGRQGRRETQYF.

The sample holds a few counts of this clonotype. This chain uses TRBV2 with TRBJ2-4, with D unclear. V gave up 4 bases and J gave up 0 bases, with 10 bases separating them. The CDR3 is made up of 15 amino acids. Germline loops: CDR1 SNHLY, CDR2 FYNNEI. CDR3 in amino acids: CASSVLQLAKNIQYF. The CDR3 nucleotides read TGTGCCAGCAGTGTCCTACAGTTAGCCAAAAACATTCAGTACTTC.

This clonotype was found a few times. The chain combines TRBV7-2 with TRBJ2-7; D gene uncertain. CDR1 and CDR2 (germline): SGHTA, FQGNSA. Trimming shortened V by 2 bases and J by 5 bases, and 16 bases separated the two germline ends. The CDR3 contains 15 residues. CDR3 nucleotide sequence: TGTGCCAGCAGCTTAAGTTGGACGACGGTTCACGAGCAGTACTTC. It specifies CASSLSWTTVHEQYF.

This clonotype was seen more than once but under ten times. V usage is TRBV27 and J usage is TRBJ2-7; 11 nucleotides agree with TRBD1. V lost 4 bases and J lost 5; bases outside the gene matches: 4. The CDR3 runs 14 residues. Germline CDR1 reads MNHEY; CDR2 reads SMNVEV (reference sequence). CDR3 loop: CASSWGTGGNEQYF. As DNA, the CDR3 is TGTGCCAGCAGTTGGGGGACAGGGGGGAACGAGCAGTACTTC.